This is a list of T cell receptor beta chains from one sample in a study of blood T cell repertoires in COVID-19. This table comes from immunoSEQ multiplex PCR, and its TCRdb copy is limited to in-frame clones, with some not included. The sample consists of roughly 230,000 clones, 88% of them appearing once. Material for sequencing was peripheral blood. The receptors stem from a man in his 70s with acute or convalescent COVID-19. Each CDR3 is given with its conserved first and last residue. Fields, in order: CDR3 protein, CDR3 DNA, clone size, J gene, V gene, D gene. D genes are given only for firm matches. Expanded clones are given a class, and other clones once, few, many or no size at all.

CASSSGLYGYTF | TGTGCCAGCAGTTCGGGACTCTATGGCTACACCTTC | - | TRBJ1-2 | TRBV28 | -
CASSPQAGNTIYF | TGTGCCAGCAGCCCCCAGGCAGGAAACACCATATATTTT | - | TRBJ1-3 | TRBV7-9 | -
CASSRAGLYNEQFF | TGTGCCAGTAGTAGGGCCGGCCTCTACAATGAGCAGTTCTTC | - | TRBJ2-1 | TRBV19 | -
CASSGPSSTEAFF | TGCGCCAGCAGCGGGCCGTCTTCGACTGAAGCTTTCTTT | - | TRBJ1-1 | TRBV5-1 | -
CASSPGGTGNPTNEKLFF | TGTGCCAGTAGTCCGGGAGGGACAGGGAACCCAACTAATGAAAAACTGTTTTTT | - | TRBJ1-4 | TRBV19 | TRBD1
CASSPRGQNNSPLHF | TGTGCCAGCAGCCCTCGGGGACAGAATAATTCACCCCTCCACTTT | - | TRBJ1-6 | TRBV9 | TRBD1
CASSRTSGAIGELFF | TGTGCCAGCAGCCGGACTAGCGGGGCCATTGGGGAGCTGTTTTTT | once | TRBJ2-2 | TRBV7-9 | TRBD2
CASSFGGQPRFF | TGTGCCAGCAGCTTCGGCGGACAGCCTAGATTCTTT | - | TRBJ1-1 | TRBV7-9 | -
CASSLDRTGENYGYTF | TGTGCCAGCAGCTTAGATCGGACAGGAGAAAACTATGGCTACACCTTC | - | TRBJ1-2 | TRBV7-9 | TRBD1
CASRPGATYEQYF | TGTGCCAGCCGTCCGGGTGCTACCTACGAGCAGTACTTC | - | TRBJ2-7 | TRBV6-5 | -
CASSAQGQDQETQYF | TGTGCCAGCAGCGCCCAGGGACAGGACCAAGAGACCCAGTACTTC | - | TRBJ2-5 | TRBV2 | TRBD1
CASTYIIRNRDRGPGELFF | TGTGCCAGCACTTACATTATTCGCAACCGGGACAGAGGTCCTGGGGAGCTGTTTTTT | - | TRBJ2-2 | TRBV6-2/TRBV6-3 | TRBD1
CATGPGQGANVLTF | TGTGCCACTGGACCAGGGCAAGGGGCCAACGTCCTGACTTTC | - | TRBJ2-6 | TRBV24-1 | -
CAWSVGEENSPLHF | TGTGCCTGGAGTGTCGGGGAAGAGAATTCACCCCTCCACTTT | - | TRBJ1-6 | TRBV30 | -
CASSTSPSGRTGELFF | TGTGCCAGCAGCACATCCCCTAGCGGGAGAACCGGGGAGCTGTTTTTT | - | TRBJ2-2 | TRBV7-3 | TRBD2
CASSLAIRNTEAFF | TGCGCCAGCAGCTTGGCCATTAGGAACACTGAAGCTTTCTTT | - | TRBJ1-1 | TRBV5-1 | -
CASSQETGDEQYF | TGTGCCAGCAGCCAGGAAACAGGGGACGAGCAGTACTTC | - | TRBJ2-7 | TRBV4-2 | TRBD1
CASSHSRDRGLANTF | TGTGCCAGCAGCCATAGCCGGGACAGGGGGCTCGCGAACACCTTC | - | TRBJ1-2 | TRBV3-1/TRBV3-2 | TRBD1
CASSTGTSRGSYNEQFF | TGTGCCAGCTCAACGGGGACTTCTCGAGGCTCCTACAATGAGCAGTTCTTC | - | TRBJ2-1 | TRBV18 | -
CASSFQAGDRIPGELFF | TGCGCCAGCAGCTTCCAGGCAGGGGACAGGATTCCCGGGGAGCTGTTTTTT | - | TRBJ2-2 | TRBV5-1 | TRBD1
CASSSRLPEAFF | TGTGCCAGCAGTTCAAGACTCCCTGAAGCTTTCTTT | - | TRBJ1-1 | TRBV12-3/TRBV12-4 | -
CASSSGQGLFSRYGYTF | TGTGCCAGCAGTTCCGGACAGGGGCTTTTTTCTCGCTATGGCTACACCTTC | - | TRBJ1-2 | TRBV27 | TRBD1
CASSLGGTQGTYGYTF | TGCGCCAGCAGCTTGGGGGGGACACAGGGAACCTATGGCTACACCTTC | - | TRBJ1-2 | TRBV5-1 | -
CASSEYGGNTEAFF | TGTGCCAGCAGTGAATACGGGGGGAACACTGAAGCTTTCTTT | - | TRBJ1-1 | TRBV6-1 | -
CASSLSGMQYNEQFF | TGTGCCAGCAGCCTCAGCGGGATGCAGTACAATGAGCAGTTCTTC | - | TRBJ2-1 | TRBV7-9 | TRBD2
CASSGPSSGSDNEQFF | TGTGCCAGCAGCGGACCATCTAGCGGGAGCGACAATGAGCAGTTCTTC | - | TRBJ2-1 | TRBV9 | TRBD2
CASRLQIYGSADTQYF | TGTGCCAGCAGACTGCAAATATATGGGAGTGCAGATACGCAGTATTTT | - | TRBJ2-3 | TRBV2 | -
CASRTTGGPETQYF | TGTGCCAGCAGAACTACAGGGGGCCCGGAGACCCAGTACTTC | - | TRBJ2-5 | TRBV6-6 | TRBD1
CASRADRGSTGELFF | TGTGCCAGCAGAGCCGACAGGGGGAGCACCGGGGAGCTGTTTTTT | once | TRBJ2-2 | TRBV2 | TRBD1
CASTPGGVDETQYF | TGTGCCAGCACCCCCGGGGGAGTTGACGAGACCCAGTACTTC | - | TRBJ2-5 | TRBV27 | -
CASSFVGFHGYTF | TGTGCCAGCAGTTTTGTCGGGTTCCATGGCTACACCTTC | many | TRBJ1-2 | TRBV27 | -
CASSPTGGYGYTF | TGTGCCAGCAGTCCGACAGGGGGCTATGGCTACACCTTC | - | TRBJ1-2 | TRBV27 | TRBD1